A single sample is the source of the 32 T cell receptor beta chains below, sequenced in a study of CD8 T cells in Susac syndrome. Random hexamers were used to reverse transcribe an amount of roughly 0.45 to 1 ug RNA. Each CDR3 protein gets one entry after TCRdb re-called the immunoSEQ multiplex PCR reads with MiXCR. Of roughly 200,000 distinct CDR3 sequences in the sample, about 94% were seen once. Sequencing was performed on CD4+ T cells from PBMCs. The receptors shown here come from a human donor in good health.

The genes are TRBV14 and TRBJ2-1, with 7 bases aligning to TRBD1. J was trimmed by 6 bases and V by 4 bases; bases with no gene match: 6. CDR3 size: 14 residues. Germline V gene data show CDR1 as SGHDN and CDR2 as FVKESK. The CDR3 nucleotides are TGTGCCAGCAGCCCGACGACAGGGTTCAATGAGCAGTTCTTC. This gives the protein CASSPTTGFNEQFF. The full variable domain, in which reference TRBV14 and TRBJ2-1 provide the parts outside the CDR3, is EAGVTQFPSHSVIEKGQTVTLRCDPISGHDNLYWYRRVMGKEIKFLLHFVKESKQDESGMPNNRFLAERTGGTYSTLKVQPAELEDSGVYFCASSPTTGFNEQFFGPGTRLTVL.

The chain couples TRBV7-3 to TRBJ1-1, with 8 positions matching TRBD1. Per germline, CDR1 SGHTA and CDR2 FQGTGA. After removal of 4 bases from V and 5 bases from J, the junction contained 9 bases not matched to a gene. The CDR3 is 15 residues long. The CDR3 nucleotides are TGTGCCAGCAGCTCAGGACAGGGAAGAGAAACTGAAGCTTTCTTT. It specifies CASSSGQGRETEAFF.

The V and J genes are TRBV29-1 and TRBJ2-1; 9 bases map to TRBD2. Germline V gives CDR1 SQVTM, CDR2 ANQGSEA. V dropped 6 bases and J dropped 8; count of bases not matched to a gene: 8. This CDR3 is built from 13 residues. The CDR3 region has the DNA TGCAGCGTCTCCCCGCGGGAGGGCCATGAGCAGTTCTTC. Its translation is CSVSPREGHEQFF.

V is TRBV6-2 or TRBV6-3 and J is TRBJ2-1, with 13 bases matching TRBD2. CDR3 length: 17 residues. The V gene end was trimmed by 2 bases and the J gene end by 5 bases; junction bases not matched to a gene: 6. Germline CDR1 reads MNHEY; CDR2 reads SVGEGT. DNA of the CDR3: TGTGCCAGCAGTTACCCCCCCGGGACTAGCGGGGACAATGAGCAGTTCTTC. Its translation is CASSYPPGTSGDNEQFF.

V is TRBV15 and J is TRBJ2-7, with TRBD2 identical over 7 bases. This CDR3 contains 17 residues. Germline-derived CDR1 and CDR2 are LNHNV and YYDKDF (reference sequence). The V segment lost 0 bases and the J segment 1 base; nucleotides outside the gene matches: 9. The CDR3 nucleotides are TGTGCCACCAGCAGAGATTCCGGACTAGAAGTATCCTACGAGCAGTACTTC. This codes for CATSRDSGLEVSYEQYF.

The sample holds one count of this clonotype. J is TRBJ2-3 and V is TRBV12-3 or TRBV12-4, with 9 bases matching TRBD2. The junction had 6 bases not matched to a gene; V was cut back by 3 bases and J by 5 bases. This CDR3 comprises 15 residues. CDR3 amino acids: CASSFGAGGVDTQYF. The DNA for the CDR3 is TGTGCCAGCAGTTTCGGAGCGGGAGGTGTAGATACGCAGTATTTT.

The chain has TRBV9 and TRBJ2-1; no reliable D call. Germline V gene sequence: CDR1 SGDLS, CDR2 YYNGEE. The germline V and J ends were trimmed by 7 bases and 1 base, with 9 bases remaining between them. The CDR3 has 13 amino acids. The CDR3 region is CASQTDSYNEQFF. CDR3 DNA: TGTGCCAGCCAGACCGATTCCTACAATGAGCAGTTCTTC. Supplemented by reference TRBV9 and TRBJ2-1, the full variable domain reads DSGVTQTPKHLITATGQRVTLRCSPRSGDLSVYWYQQSLDQGLQFLIQYYNGEERAKGNILERFSAQQFPDLHSELNLSSLELGDSALYFCASQTDSYNEQFFGPGTRLTVL.

The sample holds one count of this clonotype. The gene calls are TRBV7-3 and TRBJ2-1; D not resolved. Germline assignment: CDR1 SGHTA and CDR2 FQGTGA. The CDR3 runs 13 residues. Deletions cut 2 bases from V and 8 bases from J, with 10 bases between. The CDR3 nucleotides are TGTGCCAGCAGCTTATTAGGTCAGGATGAGCAGTTCTTC. Amino acids: CASSLLGQDEQFF. Based on the CDR3 plus reference TRBV7-3 and TRBJ2-1, the full variable domain is GAGVSQTPSNKVTEKGKYVELRCDPISGHTALYWYRQSLGQGPEFLIYFQGTGAADDSGLPNDRFFAVRPEGSVSTLKIQRTERGDSAVYLCASSLLGQDEQFFGPGTRLTVL.

This rearrangement joins TRBV15 to TRBJ1-1; D is uncertain. Germline-derived CDR1 and CDR2 are LNHNV and YYDKDF (reference sequence). The length of the CDR3 is 13 residues. The V and J ends lost 3 bases and 2 bases respectively, with 7 bases between them. The CDR3 loop reads CATSSRINTEAFF. The CDR3, as DNA: TGTGCCACCAGCAGCAGGATCAACACTGAAGCTTTCTTT.

This chain connects TRBV20-1 to TRBJ2-1; 8 bases match TRBD2. CDR1 and CDR2 (germline): DFQATT, SNEGSKA (reference sequence). The CDR3 spans 12 residues. V shed 3 bases, J shed 9 bases, and the junction held 4 bases outside the gene matches. The CDR3 bases are TGCAGTGCTAGCGGGAGGGAAGGTGAGCAGTTCTTC. Its protein product is CSASGREGEQFF.

This clonotype was seen only a few times. V gene TRBV15 combines with J gene TRBJ1-5; no clear D. Germline CDR1 reads LNHNV; CDR2 reads YYDKDF (reference sequence). The CDR3 contains 14 residues. The V and J ends lost 0 bases and 4 bases respectively, with 7 bases between them. The CDR3 loop reads CATSRDRVNQPQHF. The CDR3, as DNA: TGTGCCACCAGCAGAGATCGGGTAAATCAGCCCCAGCATTTT.

This chain connects TRBV20-1 to TRBJ1-5; the match to TRBD1 covers 7 bases. The V segment lost 0 bases and the J segment 6 bases; nucleotides outside the gene matches: 2. Germline CDR1 reads DFQATT; CDR2 reads SNEGSKA (reference sequence). This CDR3 is built from 13 residues. CDR3 DNA sequence: TGCAGTGCTAGAGACAGGGGGGCTCAGCCCCAGCATTTT. This codes for CSARDRGAQPQHF.

The chain has TRBV7-8 and TRBJ2-7, with D uncertain. Germline V gene data show CDR1 as SGHVS and CDR2 as FQNEAQ. This CDR3 region has 14 residues. With 4 bases removed from V and 1 base from J, the gap between germline ends came to 11 bases. CDR3: CASSSRAKSYEQYF. The CDR3 DNA reads TGTGCCAGCAGCTCCCGGGCAAAATCCTACGAGCAGTACTTC.

The V and J genes are TRBV30 and TRBJ1-2; no clear D. Deletions cut 5 bases from V and 1 base from J, with 5 bases between. In germline, CDR1 is GTSNPN, CDR2 SVGIG (reference sequence). This CDR3 has 11 amino acids. The chain's CDR3 is CAWGNNYGYTF. The CDR3 DNA sequence: TGTGCCTGGGGTAATAACTATGGCTACACCTTC. The whole variable domain, filled in from reference TRBV30 and TRBJ1-2, reads SQTIHQWPATLVQPVGSPLSLECTVEGTSNPNLYWYRQAAGRGLQLLFYSVGIGQISSEVPQNLSASRPQDRQFILSSKKLLLSDSGFYLCAWGNNYGYTFGSGTRLTVV.

The chain carries TRBV21-1 and TRBJ2-1; the table's D gene call, TRBD2, was not cross checked with the DNA. TRBV21-1 is listed as a pseudogene. The CDR3 sequence is 12 residues long. The CDR3 here is CCGRRSYNEQFF. DNA of the CDR3: TGTTGCGGGAGACGGTCCTACAATGAGCAGTTCTTC.

This chain uses TRBV20-1 with TRBJ2-3; D remains ambiguous. The CDR3 runs to 13 residues. V lost 5 bases, J lost 0 bases, and 9 bases lay in between. Per the germline V gene, CDR1 is DFQATT and CDR2 is SNEGSKA (reference sequence). The CDR3 loop reads CSALRLSTDTQYF. The CDR3 bases are TGCAGTGCTCTCAGATTAAGCACAGATACGCAGTATTTT.

This rearrangement joins TRBV12-3 or TRBV12-4 to TRBJ2-7; TRBD2 agrees at 12 bases. V shed 3 bases, J shed 3 bases, and the junction held 3 bases outside the gene matches. The CDR3 covers 15 residues. The CDR3 DNA sequence: TGTGCCAGCAGTTTCCGGACTAGCGGGATCTACGAGCAGTACTTC. This codes for CASSFRTSGIYEQYF.

The rearrangement links TRBV27 to TRBJ1-1; D is uncertain. The CDR3 has 11 amino acids. Germline lookup yields CDR1 MNHEY and CDR2 SMNVEV (reference sequence). Trimming took 4 bases from V and 11 from J, leaving 11 bases between them. The CDR3 region has the DNA TGTGCCAGCAGTTGGGCCGGCGGGGCTTTCTTT. It yields the protein CASSWAGGAFF.

This chain connects TRBV30 to TRBJ1-2; 7 bases fit TRBD1. The CDR3 is 13 amino acids. V trimming: 3 bases; J trimming: 3 bases; junction bases outside the gene matches: 4. Germline V gene data show CDR1 as GTSNPN and CDR2 as SVGIG (reference sequence). CDR3 amino acids: CAWSVQGYYGYTF. Written as DNA, the CDR3 is TGTGCCTGGAGCGTACAGGGGTACTATGGCTACACCTTC.

The chain couples TRBV7-2 to TRBJ1-4, with TRBD1 as a possible D gene (5 bases). Germline V CDR1 and CDR2: SGHTA, FQGNSA. The length of the CDR3 is 15 residues. The V and J ends lost 5 bases and 2 bases respectively, with 12 bases between them. In nucleotides, the CDR3 is TGTGCCAGCAGCCTAACGGGGACCACTAATGAAAAACTGTTTTTT. This encodes CASSLTGTTNEKLFF.

The chain couples TRBV29-1 to TRBJ2-1, with TRBD1 identical over 10 bases. Germline V CDR1 and CDR2: SQVTM, ANQGSEA. Losses at the gene ends were 6 bases for V and 9 bases for J; bases not matched to a gene: 8. This CDR3 has 13 amino acids. The chain's CDR3 is CSVRTGGNGEQFF. DNA for the CDR3: TGCAGCGTGAGGACAGGGGGTAATGGTGAGCAGTTCTTC.

The chain uses TRBV20-1 and TRBJ2-3; D is perhaps TRBD2 (5 bases). The germline V and J ends were trimmed by 5 bases and 3 bases, with 9 bases remaining between them. Looked up from germline, CDR1 is DFQATT and CDR2 is SNEGSKA (reference sequence). The CDR3 has 12 residues. Written as DNA, the CDR3 is TGCAGTGCTTCGGACTGGACAGATACGCAGTATTTT. It codes for CSASDWTDTQYF.

CDR3 DNA sequence: TGTGCCAGCAGCAGCCCTAGGGCCCTTATGGGGGAGCAGTTCTTC. As protein: CASSSPRALMGEQFF. This sequence joins TRBV9 and TRBJ2-1; no firm D call. The V gene's germline CDR1 is SGDLS and CDR2 YYNGEE. The germline V and J ends were trimmed by 4 bases and 10 bases, with 21 bases remaining between them. The CDR3 has 15 amino acids.

This sequence joins TRBV28 and TRBJ1-2, with D unresolved. The V end was cut by 5 bases, the J end by 0 bases, with 10 bases between. CDR3 size: 14 residues. Looked up from germline, CDR1 is MDHEN and CDR2 is SYDVKM. In nucleotides, the CDR3 is TGTGCCAGCAGTCTAGGGCCAGCTAACTATGGCTACACCTTC. Translating it yields CASSLGPANYGYTF.

The J gene is TRBJ2-1, the V gene TRBV6-5; 7 bases map to TRBD1. The length of the CDR3 is 14 residues. CDR1 is MNHEY and CDR2 is SVGAGI in the germline V gene. Trimming cost V 4 bases and J 5 bases; bases outside gene matches: 5. CDR3 coding DNA: TGTGCCAGCAGTTCCCGGGACAGACACAATGAGCAGTTCTTC. Amino acids: CASSSRDRHNEQFF.

This sequence joins TRBV13 and TRBJ2-1, with D perhaps matching TRBD1 or TRBD2 (5 bases each). Germline lookup yields CDR1 PRHDT and CDR2 FYEKMQ (reference sequence). The CDR3 is made up of 11 amino acids. Trimming cost V 6 bases and J 15 bases, with 15 bases left between them. CDR3 protein: CASSSRDPPFF. CDR3 in DNA: TGTGCCAGCAGTTCCCGGGACCCACCGTTCTTC.

The V and J genes are TRBV6-2 or TRBV6-3 and TRBJ2-5; D uncertain. The CDR3 consists of 12 residues. The V and J ends lost 2 bases and 5 bases respectively, with 6 bases between them. Germline assignment: CDR1 MNHEY and CDR2 SVGEGT. CDR3 nucleotide sequence: TGTGCCAGCAGTTACCGGTGGGAGACCCAGTACTTC. This codes for CASSYRWETQYF.

The CDR3 region is CSAPQPGGQYEQYF. In DNA, the CDR3 is TGCAGTGCTCCGCAGCCTGGTGGGCAATACGAGCAGTACTTC. The chain combines TRBV20-1 with TRBJ2-7; D call uncertain. The ends were cut back, 5 bases at V and 4 bases at J, with 18 bases in the middle. CDR1 DFQATT and CDR2 SNEGSKA come from the germline V gene (reference sequence). The CDR3 runs to 14 residues.

The chain couples TRBV20-1 to TRBJ1-5, with 11 bases aligning to TRBD1. The CDR3 loop spans 14 amino acids. V lost 3 bases to trimming and J lost 5 bases; unmatched junction nucleotides: 3. The germline gives CDR1 DFQATT, CDR2 SNEGSKA (reference sequence). This CDR3 is CSARGQGDYQPQHF. The CDR3 DNA reads TGCAGTGCTAGGGGACAGGGGGACTATCAGCCCCAGCATTTT.

The chain carries TRBV14 and TRBJ2-5, with 10 nucleotides matching TRBD2. Per germline, CDR1 SGHDN and CDR2 FVKESK. The V and J ends lost 4 bases and 4 bases, in that order; junction bases with no gene match: 3. There are 14 residues in the CDR3. CDR3 DNA sequence: TGTGCCAGCAGCCGACGGACTAGCGGAGAGACCCAGTACTTC. Translated, it gives CASSRRTSGETQYF.

The chain couples TRBV20-1 to TRBJ2-1, with 10 bases matching TRBD2. CDR1 DFQATT and CDR2 SNEGSKA come from the germline V gene (reference sequence). The junction had 9 bases not matched to a gene; V was cut back by 3 bases and J by 10 bases. CDR3 length: 14 amino acids. CDR3 in amino acids: CSASMSSGRIEQFF. The CDR3 DNA sequence: TGCAGTGCTAGTATGTCTAGCGGGAGAATCGAGCAGTTCTTC.

The chain links TRBV29-1 to TRBJ2-5; tentative D call: TRBD2 (7 bases). The CDR3 is 13 amino acids. Germline V gene data show CDR1 as SQVTM and CDR2 as ANQGSEA. V lost 1 base to trimming and J lost 6 bases, with 12 bases between them. In nucleotides, the CDR3 is TGCAGCGTTGAAGGGGGAGGGGGAAAGACCCAGTACTTC. It codes for CSVEGGGGKTQYF.